The clone carrying this TCR beta chain was recorded a few times. Germline loops: CDR1 SGHTA, CDR2 FQGNSA. Germline trimming cut 9 bases from V and 1 base from J; bases unmatched to any gene: 7. The CDR3 consists of 15 residues. This sample stems from a study of T-cell reconstitution after alpha-beta-depleted transplantation in children. TCRbeta library preparation incorporated unique molecular identifiers. TCRdb reprocessed the PCR reads via MiXCR and lists one record per CDR3 protein. The table includes hundreds of thousands of distinct CDR3 sequences, over 10% detected once. The origin of this receptor is a male patient aged 10-17 years who had a stem cell transplant for acute myeloid leukemia, so the T cells may come from the graft donor. The V and J genes are TRBV7-2 and TRBJ2-2, with 8 bases identical to TRBD2. Sequencing used PBMCs, mostly from graft donor cells, obtained 360 days after TCRalphabeta/CD19-depleted stem cell transplant. The CDR3 region is CARSGGAGNTGELFF. DNA of the CDR3: TGTGCCAGATCGGGGGGGGCGGGGAACACCGGGGAGCTGTTTTTT.